These 7 T cell receptor beta chains share one sample of origin, sequenced in a study of memory CD4+ T cells and cytomegalovirus serostatus. Using immunoSEQ multiplex PCR, the repertoire was profiled, and TCRdb retains in-frame clones only, with some absent. The sample records 50,000 to 65,000 clones, 78% being singletons. Single viable CD3+CD4+CD8-CD45RO+ cells were sorted as the memory CD4+ T cells. Specimen: memory CD4+ T cells from blood. Receptors originate from an adult in good health and CMV-seronegative.

This clone appeared a few times. The chain has TRBV11-2 and TRBJ2-7, with D possibly TRBD2 on 6 matching bases. Germline CDR1 and CDR2: SGHAT and FQNNGV. The CDR3 extends over 12 amino acids. Trimming took 5 bases from V and 9 from J, leaving 14 bases between them. CDR3: CASSRLGGRQYF. CDR3 DNA sequence: TGTGCCAGCAGCCGTCTGGGGGGTCGGCAGTACTTC.

The J gene is TRBJ2-1, the V gene TRBV13; weak D call: TRBD2 (5 bases). The CDR3 covers 15 residues. The germline V and J ends were trimmed by 1 base and 7 bases, with 14 bases remaining between them. Per germline, CDR1 PRHDT and CDR2 FYEKMQ (reference sequence). As DNA, the CDR3 is TGTGCCAGCAGCTTAGTGGACTTCCGAGGGAATGAGCAGTTCTTC. This encodes CASSLVDFRGNEQFF.

The J gene is TRBJ2-2, the V gene TRBV4-2; TRBD1 agrees at 11 bases. The CDR3 runs 18 residues. Germline V gene sequence: CDR1 LGHNA, CDR2 YNFKEQ. The ends lost 0 bases at V and 0 bases at J; junction bases unmatched: 3. The CDR3 reads CASSQEDRGPTNTGELFF. In nucleotides, the CDR3 is TGTGCCAGCAGCCAAGAGGACAGGGGGCCCACGAACACCGGGGAGCTGTTTTTT.

This clone came up a few times. The chain employs TRBV28 and TRBJ1-1; the D gene is possibly TRBD1 (6 bases). The germline gives CDR1 MDHEN, CDR2 SYDVKM. This CDR3 has 12 amino acids. V shed 8 bases and J shed 5 bases, with 12 bases lying between them. CDR3 sequence: CASRRGWTEAFF. CDR3 bases: TGTGCCAGCCGAAGGGGGTGGACTGAAGCTTTCTTT.

V gene TRBV5-1 combines with J gene TRBJ1-1; D is unclear. V lost 0 bases and J 6 bases, leaving 12 bases between the germline ends. The length of the CDR3 is 14 residues. Germline V CDR1 and CDR2: SGHRS, YFSETQ. CDR3 residues: CASSLAAGSAEAFF. CDR3 in DNA: TGCGCCAGCAGCTTGGCCGCCGGTAGTGCTGAAGCTTTCTTT. The full variable domain, its missing parts supplied by reference TRBV5-1 and TRBJ1-1, is KAGVTQTPRYLIKTRGQQVTLSCSPISGHRSVSWYQQTPGQGLQFLFEYFSETQRNKGNFPGRFSGRQFSNSRSEMNVSTLELGDSALYLCASSLAAGSAEAFFGQGTRLTVV.

This clone was seen a handful of times. The rearrangement links TRBV7-9 to TRBJ1-5; no definite D call. The V and J ends lost 5 bases and 9 bases respectively, with 14 bases between them. Per the germline V gene, CDR1 is SEHNR and CDR2 is FQNEAQ (reference sequence). This CDR3 comprises 13 residues. CDR3 region: CASSPVWGGPQHF. For the CDR3, the DNA is TGTGCCAGCAGCCCGGTTTGGGGAGGGCCCCAGCATTTT.

V is TRBV10-3 and J is TRBJ2-1; TRBD1 agrees at 9 bases. Germline CDR1 ENHRY, CDR2 SYGVKD. V shed 6 bases, J shed 6 bases, and the junction held 6 bases outside the gene matches. The CDR3 extends over 14 amino acids. For the CDR3, the DNA is TGTGCCATCAGGGAGGACAGGGGTCTCAATGAGCAGTTCTTC. Translating it yields CAIREDRGLNEQFF.